Listed here is a single TCR beta chain. Antigen specificity is unknown. This sequence may be a read error, since a much larger clone differs from it by one base. Likely a read error: the CDR3 ends without its conserved phenylalanine or tryptophan. The CDR3 is 14 amino acids. V lost 5 bases to trimming and J lost 3 bases, with 14 bases between them. Germline values: CDR1 MNHNS, CDR2 SASEGT. The iRepertoire nested amplicon-rescue multiplex PCR amplified TCR alpha and beta CDR3s from RNA. TCRdb re-called the multiplex PCR reads through MiXCR, storing one row per CDR3 protein. The data contain more than 300,000 distinct CDR3 sequences, roughly 41% of them seen just once; the ten biggest clones take up more than 10%. This specimen comes from a study of glioma-infiltrating T cells. Overall study context: Glioblastomas were WHO grade IV, sampled at first diagnosis; low-grade were grade II. Dexamethasone exposure before glioma surgery was limited to six or fewer days. Sequencing aimed for about 4.5- to 11-fold coverage of about a million peripheral T cells.

General study results and limits: Signature shared blood CDR3 motifs were enriched in low-divergence and depleted in high-divergence patients.

The TCR was taken from a human donor with low-grade glioma or glioblastoma, undergoing nonglioma brain surgery, or in good health (not recorded which). This chain joins TRBV6-1 and TRBJ2-7; the D gene is possibly TRBD1 (6 bases). Sample: glioma tissue, nonneoplastic brain tissue, or PBMCs (not recorded which). The CDR3 DNA sequence: TGTGCCAGCAGTCCAGGGGAACTAGTCTACGAGCAGTACTTG. Amino acid sequence: CASSPGELVYEQYL.